This TCR beta chain was captured by sequencing in a study of T cell responses to AZD1222 COVID-19 vaccine. Whole-study results and caveats: Most donors were white British, females outnumbered males, and clonal diversity was possibly underestimated. The study identified only five to seven AZD1222 recipients as seropositive at baseline. Across spike, vaccine-associated CD4 TCRs were found, dominant at 160-218 and 743-854.

Produced via immunoSEQ multiplex PCR; TCRdb's table is partial and in-frame only. This table has some 170,000 clones, approximately 94% appearing once. To note about this clone: What it binds is unknown.

Combined were second doses at about 4 or about 12 weeks. In germline, CDR1 is SGHVS, CDR2 FQNEAQ. The germline V and J ends were trimmed by 5 bases and 7 bases, with 12 bases remaining between them. This CDR3 comprises 13 residues. This chain uses TRBV7-8 with TRBJ1-5, with TRBD1 as a possible D gene (5 bases). The TCR was taken from an adult who received the AZD1222 COVID-19 vaccine. This material consisted of peripheral blood, taken 28 days after the second AZD1222 dose. The CDR3 sequence is CASSASRDQPQHF. The CDR3 DNA sequence: TGTGCCAGCAGCGCGTCCCGGGACCAGCCCCAGCATTTT.